The 13 T cell receptor beta chains presented below share a single source sample, sequenced in a study of T cell changes during pregnancy in multiple sclerosis. Measured with immunoSEQ multiplex PCR; TCRdb has only the in-frame clones, and not every one. This sample has some 60,000 clones; approximately 87% occur once, and the top ten carry approximately 5%. The sequenced sample was peripheral blood from another person, used as feeder cells. The receptors were gathered from a human donor whose cells served as feeder cells for cultures in a pregnancy study.

The V and J genes are TRBV10-3 and TRBJ2-7; tentatively, D is TRBD2 (7 bases). The CDR3 is 15 amino acids. The V end lost 0 bases, the J end lost 7 bases, and 16 bases lay between the germline ends. In germline, CDR1 is ENHRY, CDR2 SYGVKD. Written as DNA, the CDR3 is TGTGCCATCAGTGAGTCCGGGGGGCACTCGTCGGAGCAGTACTTC. Translating it yields CAISESGGHSSEQYF.

The chain uses TRBV5-1 and TRBJ1-2, with 7 nucleotides matching TRBD1. Trimming removed 0 bases from V and 2 bases from J; junction bases left unmatched: 4. Germline CDR1 and CDR2: SGHRS and YFSETQ. This CDR3 is 15 amino acids long. Here the CDR3 DNA reads TGCGCCAGCAGCTTGGTACCGGGACAGAACTATGGCTACACCTTC. It specifies CASSLVPGQNYGYTF.

The rearrangement joins TRBV5-6 to TRBJ1-6, with D perhaps TRBD1 (5 bases). Germline V gene lookup returns CDR1 SGHDT and CDR2 YYEEEE. The CDR3 covers 14 residues. The germline V and J ends were trimmed by 1 base and 7 bases, with 9 bases remaining between them. CDR3 amino acids: CASSLRDGNSPLHF. The CDR3, as DNA: TGTGCCAGCAGCTTGCGGGACGGGAATTCACCCCTCCACTTT.

This clone came up a few times. The gene calls are TRBV9 and TRBJ1-2, with 8 bases lining up with TRBD1. Germline lookup yields CDR1 SGDLS and CDR2 YYNGEE. The CDR3 loop spans 15 amino acids. Trimming took 0 bases from V and 7 from J; bases not matched to a gene: 8. The CDR3 region has the DNA TGTGCCAGCAGCGTAGATGGAGGACAGGGCGGTGGCTACACCTTC. Encoded protein: CASSVDGGQGGGYTF.

CDR3 protein: CASSVDSGRLGRETQYF. DNA for the CDR3: TGTGCCAGCAGCGTAGATAGCGGGAGATTGGGGAGAGAGACCCAGTACTTC. This rearrangement joins TRBV9 to TRBJ2-5; 9 bases are shared with TRBD2. In germline, CDR1 is SGDLS, CDR2 YYNGEE. The CDR3 extends over 17 amino acids. Trimming took 0 bases from V and 4 from J; bases not matched to a gene: 10.

The rearrangement links TRBV28 to TRBJ1-5, with D perhaps matching TRBD1 (5 bases). CDR3 size: 15 residues. Germline V gives CDR1 MDHEN, CDR2 SYDVKM. V was pared by 1 base and J by 2 bases, with 9 bases between. The DNA of the CDR3 is TGTGCCAGCAGTTTATATTTGGGGGGCAATCAGCCCCAGCATTTT. Its protein is CASSLYLGGNQPQHF.

The chain is built from TRBV14 and TRBJ2-6; D unclear. Germline CDR1 reads SGHDN; CDR2 reads FVKESK. This CDR3 is 15 amino acids long. The ends were cut back, 0 bases at V and 0 bases at J, with 3 bases in the middle. CDR3 coding DNA: TGTGCCAGCAGCCAAGAAGGCTCTGGGGCCAACGTCCTGACTTTC. It translates to CASSQEGSGANVLTF.

This chain joins TRBV15 and TRBJ2-7, with no clear D. Trimming removed 5 bases from V and 3 bases from J, with 8 bases in between. The CDR3 length is 12 residues. The germline gives CDR1 LNHNV, CDR2 YYDKDF (reference sequence). The DNA for the CDR3 is TGTGCCACCAGCTCCGGGCGCTACGAGCAGTACTTC. Translated, it gives CATSSGRYEQYF.

V and J are TRBV4-1 and TRBJ2-2, with 11 bases matching TRBD2. This CDR3 contains 22 residues. V lost 0 bases to trimming and J lost 3 bases; unmatched junction nucleotides: 18. Per germline, CDR1 MGHRA and CDR2 YSYEKL. The CDR3 loop is CASSQDKWRLAGPRLDTGELFF. CDR3 DNA sequence: TGCGCCAGCAGCCAAGATAAATGGAGACTAGCGGGGCCGAGGTTGGACACCGGGGAGCTGTTTTTT.

V gene TRBV5-4 combines with J gene TRBJ2-6, with 11 bases matching TRBD1. Germline V gives CDR1 SGHNT, CDR2 YYREEE (reference sequence). This CDR3 has 17 amino acids. The junction had 3 bases not matched to a gene; V was cut back by 4 bases and J by 0 bases. The CDR3 sequence is CASSGGTGGSGANVLTF. The CDR3 bases are TGTGCCAGCAGCGGGGGGACAGGGGGCTCTGGGGCCAACGTCCTGACTTTC.

The rearrangement links TRBV4-2 to TRBJ2-1; tentative D call: TRBD2 (6 bases). Between the trimmed V and J ends, which lost 0 bases and 7 bases, there was a span of 19 bases. Germline values: CDR1 LGHNA, CDR2 YNFKEQ. The CDR3 covers 17 residues. CDR3 region: CASSQDRRSTAGNEQFF. The DNA of the CDR3 is TGTGCCAGCAGCCAAGATAGACGGTCGACCGCGGGGAATGAGCAGTTCTTC.

This sequence joins TRBV14 and TRBJ2-1, with D hard to call. The V and J ends lost 3 bases and 0 bases respectively, with 9 bases between them. This CDR3 comprises 15 residues. Germline CDR1 and CDR2: SGHDN and FVKESK. The CDR3 loop reads CASSHDGSSYNEQFF. The CDR3 DNA sequence: TGTGCCAGCAGCCACGACGGAAGCTCCTACAATGAGCAGTTCTTC.

The chain joins TRBV9 to TRBJ2-7, with D uncertain. Germline loops: CDR1 SGDLS, CDR2 YYNGEE. The CDR3 is 14 amino acids. V was cut by 0 bases and J by 3 bases, with 10 bases left in between. The CDR3 nucleotides read TGTGCCAGCAGCGTAGCCCCAGACGGCTACGAGCAGTACTTC. Its protein is CASSVAPDGYEQYF. The full variable domain, in which reference TRBV9 and TRBJ2-7 provide the parts outside the CDR3, is DSGVTQTPKHLITATGQRVTLRCSPRSGDLSVYWYQQSLDQGLQFLIQYYNGEERAKGNILERFSAQQFPDLHSELNLSSLELGDSALYFCASSVAPDGYEQYFGPGTRLTVT.